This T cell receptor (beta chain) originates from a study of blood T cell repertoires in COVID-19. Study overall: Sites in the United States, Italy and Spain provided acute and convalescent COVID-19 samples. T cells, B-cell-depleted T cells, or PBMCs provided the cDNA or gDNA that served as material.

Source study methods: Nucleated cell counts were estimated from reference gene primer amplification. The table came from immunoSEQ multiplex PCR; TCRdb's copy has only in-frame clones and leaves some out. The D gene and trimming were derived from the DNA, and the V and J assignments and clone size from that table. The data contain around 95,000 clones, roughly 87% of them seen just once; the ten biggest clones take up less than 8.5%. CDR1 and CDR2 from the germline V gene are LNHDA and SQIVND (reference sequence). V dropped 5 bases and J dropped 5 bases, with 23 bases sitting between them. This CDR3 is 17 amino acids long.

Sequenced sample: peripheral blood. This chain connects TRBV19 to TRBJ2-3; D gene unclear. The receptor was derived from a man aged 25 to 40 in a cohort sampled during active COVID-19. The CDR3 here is CASSDGFGREVRDTQYF. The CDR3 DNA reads TGTGCCAGTAGTGACGGATTTGGCCGAGAGGTGAGAGATACGCAGTATTTT.